This T cell receptor beta chain was sequenced in a study of blood T cell repertoires in COVID-19. For the study at large: The United States, Italy and Spain supplied acute and convalescent COVID-19 samples.

Authors' data handling: Reference gene primer amplification gave estimated nucleated cell counts. Libraries were prepared by immunoSEQ multiplex PCR; TCRdb keeps only in-frame clonotypes and omits some of them. V and J calls plus clone size are reproduced from that table; the DNA served to infer D and trimming. The repertoire holds about 110,000 clones, under 75% seen once, with about 5.9% in the top ten. Trimming shortened V by 6 bases and J by 3 bases, and 15 bases separated the two germline ends. In germline, CDR1 is SNHLY, CDR2 FYNNEI. This CDR3 contains 14 residues. The origin of this receptor is an older man with acute or convalescent COVID-19. Source material: peripheral blood. V is TRBV2 and J is TRBJ2-7; tentatively, D is TRBD2 (6 bases). The CDR3 loop is CASRAGTAYYEQYF. CDR3 DNA sequence: TGTGCCAGCAGGGCCGGGACTGCTTACTACGAGCAGTACTTC.